Shown below are 11 T cell receptor beta chains from a single sample sequenced in a study of CD8 T cells in Susac syndrome (dated by TCRdb to between 2018 and 2020). The library was built by means of the immunoSEQ multiplex PCR assay. RNA was extracted with the RNeasy kit and about 0.45 to 1 ug was reverse transcribed using random hexamers. TCRdb passed the public sequencing reads through fastp at Q25 and MiXCR, retaining productive beta sequences. For every CDR3 protein sequence, its rows merge into one entry that carries the most common genes and DNA. In all, the sample holds approximately 150,000 distinct CDR3 sequences, and less than 95% of those were seen once. The ten largest make up under 0.095% of the sample. Sequenced material: CD4+ T cells from PBMCs. The origin of the receptors is a human donor in good health.

V and J are TRBV5-1 and TRBJ2-7, with TRBD2 identical over 9 bases. Germline V gives CDR1 SGHRS, CDR2 YFSETQ. J lost 6 bases, V lost 3 bases, and 13 bases had no gene match. There are 16 residues in the CDR3. CDR3 DNA: TGCGCCAGCAGCTATATAGGCGGGAGGGCGTCCGGCGAGCAGTACTTC. Encoded protein: CASSYIGGRASGEQYF. The full variable domain, rest sourced from reference TRBV5-1 and TRBJ2-7, is KAGVTQTPRYLIKTRGQQVTLSCSPISGHRSVSWYQQTPGQGLQFLFEYFSETQRNKGNFPGRFSGRQFSNSRSEMNVSTLELGDSALYLCASSYIGGRASGEQYFGPGTRLTVT.

J is TRBJ2-1 and V is TRBV12-5; TRBD1 matches at 7 bases. Trimming cost V 4 bases and J 7 bases; bases outside gene matches: 4. Germline V CDR1 and CDR2: LGHNT, FRNRAP. The CDR3 consists of 13 residues. The chain's CDR3 is CASGSSTGNEQFF. The CDR3 coding sequence is TGTGCTAGTGGTTCCTCGACAGGGAATGAGCAGTTCTTC.

For the CDR3, the DNA is TGTGCCAGCAGGCTGGGACAGAGACCCGTTGACACCATATATTTT. This sequence encodes CASRLGQRPVDTIYF. The chain joins TRBV28 to TRBJ1-3; 7 positions match TRBD1. The CDR3 consists of 15 residues. J gave up 8 bases and V 6 bases, and 13 bases lay outside the gene matches. CDR1 MDHEN and CDR2 SYDVKM come from the germline V gene.

V and J are TRBV12-3 or TRBV12-4 and TRBJ1-1, with a weak D call TRBD1 (6 bases). The CDR3 sequence is 13 residues long. V lost 4 bases and J lost 7, with 13 bases in between. The CDR3 loop is CASSSHAQGEAFF. CDR3 DNA: TGTGCCAGCAGTTCTCACGCACAGGGTGAAGCTTTCTTT.

V usage is TRBV6-1 and J usage is TRBJ2-4; TRBD2 matches 8 bases. The CDR3 runs 14 residues. Germline V gene lookup returns CDR1 MNHNS and CDR2 SASEGT. V lost 8 bases to trimming and J lost 6 bases; unmatched junction nucleotides: 9. CDR3 sequence: CASLTGGPSNIQYF. DNA for the CDR3: TGTGCCAGCTTGACGGGAGGGCCGTCAAACATTCAGTACTTC.

The gene calls are TRBV12-3 or TRBV12-4 and TRBJ2-2; no reliable D call. CDR3 length: 13 amino acids. V was clipped by 2 bases and J by 5 bases, with 6 bases between them. This CDR3 reads CASSLTSTGELFF. Written as DNA, the CDR3 is TGTGCCAGCAGTTTAACTTCAACCGGGGAGCTGTTTTTT.

The chain carries TRBV19 and TRBJ2-5; D not resolved. The V end lost 1 base, the J end lost 2 bases, and 14 bases lay between the germline ends. CDR1 is LNHDA and CDR2 is SQIVND in the germline V gene (reference sequence). This CDR3 region has 16 residues. The DNA for the CDR3 is TGTGCCAGTAGTATAGTCAGCCGGCAGCTTCAAGAGACCCAGTACTTC. It translates to CASSIVSRQLQETQYF.

The chain joins TRBV2 to TRBJ1-2, with 8 nucleotides matching TRBD1. The CDR3 is made up of 14 amino acids. V lost 3 bases to trimming and J lost 5 bases; unmatched junction nucleotides: 5. Germline V CDR1 and CDR2: SNHLY, FYNNEI. The CDR3 protein is CASSEEDRDYGYTF. The CDR3 DNA reads TGTGCCAGCAGTGAGGAGGACAGGGATTATGGCTACACCTTC.

The chain is built from TRBV5-1 and TRBJ2-1; 10 nucleotides align to TRBD2. V lost 4 bases to trimming and J lost 4 bases; unmatched junction nucleotides: 8. This CDR3 is built from 16 residues. From germline, CDR1 is SGHRS and CDR2 YFSETQ. The CDR3 nucleotides are TGCGCCAGCAGCCCTTCCCCGGGACTAGCGTACAATGAGCAGTTCTTC. This sequence encodes CASSPSPGLAYNEQFF. Full variable domain (remainder filled in from reference TRBV5-1 and TRBJ2-1): KAGVTQTPRYLIKTRGQQVTLSCSPISGHRSVSWYQQTPGQGLQFLFEYFSETQRNKGNFPGRFSGRQFSNSRSEMNVSTLELGDSALYLCASSPSPGLAYNEQFFGPGTRLTVL.

The rearrangement uses TRBV3-1 and TRBJ2-5, with D uncertain. Deletions cut 1 base from V and 5 bases from J, with 17 bases between. Germline-derived CDR1 and CDR2 are LGHDT and YNNKEL (reference sequence). The CDR3 covers 16 residues. CDR3 coding DNA: TGTGCCAGCAGCCAAGTTACTACCATTGTCCGGGAGACCCAGTACTTC. Its translation is CASSQVTTIVRETQYF.

The chain uses TRBV12-3 or TRBV12-4 and TRBJ2-3; D is unclear. This CDR3 contains 14 residues. Trimming pared 1 base from V and 0 bases from J, leaving 5 bases between. CDR3: CASSLGISTDTQYF. CDR3 bases: TGTGCCAGCAGTTTAGGGATCAGCACAGATACGCAGTATTTT.